One and the same sample provided the 23 T cell receptor beta chains below, sequenced in a study of monozygotic twins with inflammatory bowel disease. Each CDR3 protein gets one entry in TCRdb, which reprocessed the 5' RACE reads and gives no DNA. Recorded for this sample: approximately 300,000 distinct CDR3 sequences. Input material: blood. The receptors originated from a human donor with ulcerative colitis or Crohn's disease, or a healthy co-twin of an affected twin (not recorded which).

The chain combines TRBV28 with TRBJ2-2; the D call of TRBD2 rests on TCRdb alone, since no DNA is present to check it. CDR1 and CDR2 from the germline V gene are MDHEN and SYDVKM. The CDR3 consists of 16 residues. CDR3 residues: CASRLTSGADTGELFF.

The chain is built from TRBV13 and TRBJ2-3; without DNA, the TCRdb call of TRBD2 cannot be checked. CDR3 length equals 20 residues. CDR1 PRHDT and CDR2 FYEKMQ come from the germline V gene (reference sequence). CDR3 sequence reads: CASSSRWVERSGSETDTQYF.

J is TRBJ2-7 and V is TRBV5-1; TCRdb designates TRBD2, a call that cannot be tested without DNA. Germline CDR1 SGHRS, CDR2 YFSETQ. The CDR3 extends over 18 amino acids. CDR3 sequence reads: CASSLNLFSLAGTYEQYF.

The chain combines TRBV30 with TRBJ2-7; TCRdb's D call of TRBD2 is untestable without DNA. The germline V gene encodes CDR1 GTSNPN and CDR2 SVGIG (reference sequence). The CDR3 length is 18 residues. CDR3 region: CAWSVPGLATLGVHEQYF.

The chain recombines TRBV11-3 with TRBJ2-7; checking the TCRdb D call of TRBD2 is not possible without DNA. Germline-derived CDR1 and CDR2 are SGHNT and YENEEA. The CDR3 length is 14 residues. CDR3 amino acids: CASSLGLAEGEQYF.

This chain links TRBV12-3 or TRBV12-4 with TRBJ1-1; TCRdb designates TRBD1, a call that cannot be tested without DNA. This CDR3 is 18 amino acids long. The chain's CDR3 is CASSFGGYWQARNTEAFF.

The rearrangement uses TRBV2 and TRBJ2-5; TCRdb calls TRBD1, which cannot be checked without DNA. From germline, CDR1 is SNHLY and CDR2 FYNNEI. The CDR3 loop spans 16 amino acids. CDR3 amino acids: CASSERGRGLQETQYF. The full variable domain, with the rest looked up from reference TRBV2 and TRBJ2-5, is EPEVTQTPSHQVTQMGQEVILRCVPISNHLYFYWYRQILGQKVEFLVSFYNNEISEKSEIFDDQFSVERPDGSNFTLKIRSTKLEDSAMYFCASSERGRGLQETQYFGPGTRLLVL.

The chain has TRBV5-6 and TRBJ2-5. Per germline, CDR1 SGHDT and CDR2 YYEEEE. The CDR3 extends over 15 amino acids. CDR3 loop: CASSFYSRDQETQYF.

The rearrangement joins TRBV12-3 or TRBV12-4 to TRBJ1-2; no DNA is available, so the TRBD1 call from TCRdb remains unchecked. The CDR3 is 17 residues long. The CDR3: CASTPTPDRGKMSRYTF.

The genes are TRBV27 and TRBJ1-1; with no DNA, the TCRdb D assignment of TRBD1 cannot be verified. CDR3 length: 14 residues. The germline V gene has CDR1 MNHEY and CDR2 SMNVEV (reference sequence). CDR3 residues: CASSLDRGWAEAFF.

The CDR3 reads CATSSSRGSVFRSPLHF. The chain recombines TRBV15 with TRBJ1-6; TCRdb proposes TRBD1, but this gene call is untestable without DNA. CDR3 length: 17 residues. Per the germline V gene, CDR1 is LNHNV and CDR2 is YYDKDF (reference sequence).

The CDR3: CASSTPGLAGQETQYF. The chain combines TRBV12-3 or TRBV12-4 with TRBJ2-5; the D call of TRBD2 rests on TCRdb alone, since no DNA is present to check it. The CDR3 is 16 amino acids.

The chain links TRBV20-1 to TRBJ2-7; checking the TCRdb D call of TRBD2 is not possible without DNA. Germline V lookup: CDR1 DFQATT, CDR2 SNEGSKA (reference sequence). The CDR3 sequence is 15 residues long. CDR3 in amino acids: CSATTTSGRVYEQYF.

The chain's CDR3 is CASSRPSDRQTQYF. The chain carries TRBV3-1 and TRBJ2-5; TCRdb calls TRBD1, which cannot be checked without DNA. Germline V gene lookup returns CDR1 LGHDT and CDR2 YNNKEL (reference sequence). This CDR3 has 14 amino acids.

This chain links TRBV30 with TRBJ1-1; no DNA is available, so the TRBD1 call from TCRdb remains unchecked. The CDR3 loop spans 14 amino acids. The germline gives CDR1 GTSNPN, CDR2 SVGIG (reference sequence). CDR3 amino acids: CAWSVRQGVTEAFF.

This chain links TRBV7-2 with TRBJ1-1; TCRdb gives TRBD1 as the D gene, but with no DNA this cannot be confirmed. The germline CDR1 and CDR2 sequences are SGHTA and FQGNSA. CDR3 length: 16 residues. CDR3: CASSLVPGPGNTEAFF.

This sequence joins TRBV6-5 and TRBJ1-1; lacking DNA, the TRBD1 call made by TCRdb goes unchecked. The CDR3 has 15 residues. Germline values: CDR1 MNHEY, CDR2 SVGAGI. The CDR3 here is CASSYSDRVDTEAFF.

The chain uses TRBV5-4 and TRBJ1-1; TCRdb's assignment of TRBD1 cannot be checked, as there is no DNA. Germline lookup yields CDR1 SGHNT and CDR2 YYREEE (reference sequence). The CDR3 covers 18 residues. CDR3 amino acids: CASSPQLGGALSHTEAFF.

The CDR3: CSVDDGGSYNEQFF. The J gene is TRBJ2-1, the V gene TRBV29-1. Germline values: CDR1 SQVTM, CDR2 ANQGSEA. The CDR3 contains 14 residues.

The chain uses TRBV7-8 and TRBJ2-1; no DNA is available, so the TRBD2 call from TCRdb remains unchecked. There are 14 residues in the CDR3. In germline, CDR1 is SGHVS, CDR2 FQNEAQ. The CDR3 is CASIRGLSPDEQFF. Variable domain in full (rest from reference TRBV7-8 and TRBJ2-1): GAGVSQSPRYKVAKRGQDVALRCDPISGHVSLFWYQQALGQGPEFLTYFQNEAQLDKSGLPSDRFFAERPEGSVSTLKIQRTQQEDSAVYLCASIRGLSPDEQFFGPGTRLTVL.

This chain links TRBV10-2 with TRBJ2-2; lacking DNA, the TRBD2 call made by TCRdb goes unchecked. The CDR3 is 17 amino acids. Germline CDR1 is WSHSY and CDR2 is SAAADI. CDR3 loop: CASKGSSGSSNTGELFF.

This sequence joins TRBV5-1 and TRBJ2-7; the D call from TCRdb, TRBD1, cannot be confirmed without DNA. There are 12 residues in the CDR3. The germline gives CDR1 SGHRS, CDR2 YFSETQ. The CDR3 here is CASRGDGREQYF. The full variable domain, rest sourced from reference TRBV5-1 and TRBJ2-7, is KAGVTQTPRYLIKTRGQQVTLSCSPISGHRSVSWYQQTPGQGLQFLFEYFSETQRNKGNFPGRFSGRQFSNSRSEMNVSTLELGDSALYLCASRGDGREQYFGPGTRLTVT.

The chain joins TRBV20-1 to TRBJ2-1; the D call from TCRdb, TRBD1, cannot be confirmed without DNA. In germline, CDR1 is DFQATT, CDR2 SNEGSKA (reference sequence). The CDR3 is made up of 14 amino acids. The CDR3 region is CSARDRGIRNEQFF.